This TCR beta chain was sequenced for a study of CD8+CD57+ T cells in acquired aplastic anemia. Study information: Isolated CD4+ and CD8+ cells, once sorted, yielded DNA averaging around 3.3 ug.

CDR3 and TCR beta VDJ profiling relied on a genomic DNA template. TCRdb reprocessed the reads with MiXCR, giving one entry per CDR3 protein. The repertoire includes approximately 150,000 distinct CDR3 sequences, less than 60% of them detected once, and roughly 1.1% sits in the top ten. CD8+CD57+ cell expansion had been shown by flow cytometry in patients chosen for sequencing. Patients, without exception, had severe acquired aplastic anemia. Blood came from patients not yet given any therapy. General observations from the study: Patients had around 28 CD8+ CDR3 sequences in common with controls (the shared set).

Germline-derived CDR1 and CDR2 are DFQATT and SNEGSKA (reference sequence). This CDR3 has 12 amino acids. Trimming pared 1 base from V and 6 bases from J, leaving 7 bases between. With respect to this clonotype: Its antigen remains unknown.

The chain uses TRBV20-1 and TRBJ2-1, with D possibly being TRBD1 (5 bases). Sequencing was carried out using sorted CD4+, CD8+, or CD8+CD57+ T cells (not recorded which) from PBMCs. The clonotype comes from a human donor with aplastic anemia. The DNA of the CDR3 is TGCAGTGCTAGAGCGCAGGGCAATGAGCAGTTCTTC. Amino acid sequence: CSARAQGNEQFF.